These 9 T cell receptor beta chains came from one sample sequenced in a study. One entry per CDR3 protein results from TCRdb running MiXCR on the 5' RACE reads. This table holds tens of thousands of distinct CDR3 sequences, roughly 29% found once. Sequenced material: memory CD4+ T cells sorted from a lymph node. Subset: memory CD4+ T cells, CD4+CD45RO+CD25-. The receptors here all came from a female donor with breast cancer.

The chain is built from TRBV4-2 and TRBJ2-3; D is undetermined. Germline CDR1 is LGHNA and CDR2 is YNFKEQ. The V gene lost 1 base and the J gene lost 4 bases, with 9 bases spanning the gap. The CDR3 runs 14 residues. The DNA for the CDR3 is TGTGCCAGCAGCCAAGCAAACCGTGCAGATACGCAGTATTTT. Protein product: CASSQANRADTQYF.

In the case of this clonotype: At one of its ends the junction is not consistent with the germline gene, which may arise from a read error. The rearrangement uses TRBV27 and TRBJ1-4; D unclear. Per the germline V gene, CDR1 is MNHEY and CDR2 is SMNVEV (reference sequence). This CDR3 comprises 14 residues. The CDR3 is CAGSSRPSLEKLFF. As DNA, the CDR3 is TGTGCCGGCAGTTCCCGGCCCTCCCTTGAAAAACTGTTTTTT.

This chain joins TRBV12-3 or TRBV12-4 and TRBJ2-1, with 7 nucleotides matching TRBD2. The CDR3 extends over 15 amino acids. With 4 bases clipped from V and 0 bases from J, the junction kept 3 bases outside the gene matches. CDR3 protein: CASSSRDYSYNEQFF. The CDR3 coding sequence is TGTGCCAGCAGTTCTCGGGACTACTCCTACAATGAGCAGTTCTTC.

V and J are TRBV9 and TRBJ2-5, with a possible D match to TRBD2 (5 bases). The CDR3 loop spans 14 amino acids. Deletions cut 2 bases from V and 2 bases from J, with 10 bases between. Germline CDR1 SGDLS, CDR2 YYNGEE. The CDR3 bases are TGTGCCAGCAGCGTGAGCGGACCACAAGAGACCCAGTACTTC. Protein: CASSVSGPQETQYF. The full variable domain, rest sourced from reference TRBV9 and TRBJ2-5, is DSGVTQTPKHLITATGQRVTLRCSPRSGDLSVYWYQQSLDQGLQFLIQYYNGEERAKGNILERFSAQQFPDLHSELNLSSLELGDSALYFCASSVSGPQETQYFGPGTRLLVL.

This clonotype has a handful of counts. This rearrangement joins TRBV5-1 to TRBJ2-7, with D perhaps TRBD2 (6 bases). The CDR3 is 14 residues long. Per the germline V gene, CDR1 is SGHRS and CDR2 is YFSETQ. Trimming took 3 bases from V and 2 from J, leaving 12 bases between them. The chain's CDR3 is CASSSGTPPYEQYF. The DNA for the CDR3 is TGCGCCAGCAGCTCCGGGACTCCTCCCTACGAGCAGTACTTC.

CDR3 in amino acids: CASSPGLADPNEQFF. The CDR3 bases are TGTGCCAGCAGCCCGGGACTAGCGGATCCCAATGAGCAGTTCTTC. The rearrangement joins TRBV7-9 to TRBJ2-1; 11 nucleotides line up with TRBD2. The germline V gene encodes CDR1 SEHNR and CDR2 FQNEAQ (reference sequence). There are 15 residues in the CDR3. After removal of 5 bases from V and 6 bases from J, the junction contained 6 bases not matched to a gene.

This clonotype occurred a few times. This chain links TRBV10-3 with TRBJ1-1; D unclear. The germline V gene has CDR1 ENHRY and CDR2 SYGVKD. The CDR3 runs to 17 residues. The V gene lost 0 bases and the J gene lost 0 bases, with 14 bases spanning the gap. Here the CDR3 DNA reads TGTGCCATCAGTGAGTCGACGTTTCGGGGTGTGAACACTGAAGCTTTCTTT. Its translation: CAISESTFRGVNTEAFF.

The CDR3 DNA reads as TGTGCCAGCAGCACCTCCCCGACAGGGGCAAGGCAGCCCCAGCATTTT. Protein sequence: CASSTSPTGARQPQHF. This chain joins TRBV5-5 and TRBJ1-5, with 8 bases aligning to TRBD1. This CDR3 comprises 16 residues. Germline CDR1 SGHKS, CDR2 YYEKEE (reference sequence). V dropped 4 bases and J dropped 7; count of bases not matched to a gene: 13. Using reference TRBV5-5 and TRBJ1-5 for the parts outside the CDR3, the full variable domain is DAGVTQSPTHLIKTRGQQVTLRCSPISGHKSVSWYQQVLGQGPQFIFQYYEKEERGRGNFPDRFSARQFPNYSSELNVNALLLGDSALYLCASSTSPTGARQPQHFGDGTRLSIL.

The CDR3 spells CSVSEETQYF. The CDR3 nucleotides are TGCAGCGTCTCGGAAGAGACCCAGTACTTC. The chain joins TRBV29-1 to TRBJ2-5, with no clear D. From germline, CDR1 is SQVTM and CDR2 ANQGSEA. This CDR3 spans 10 amino acids. The V and J ends lost 6 bases and 3 bases respectively, with 5 bases between them.